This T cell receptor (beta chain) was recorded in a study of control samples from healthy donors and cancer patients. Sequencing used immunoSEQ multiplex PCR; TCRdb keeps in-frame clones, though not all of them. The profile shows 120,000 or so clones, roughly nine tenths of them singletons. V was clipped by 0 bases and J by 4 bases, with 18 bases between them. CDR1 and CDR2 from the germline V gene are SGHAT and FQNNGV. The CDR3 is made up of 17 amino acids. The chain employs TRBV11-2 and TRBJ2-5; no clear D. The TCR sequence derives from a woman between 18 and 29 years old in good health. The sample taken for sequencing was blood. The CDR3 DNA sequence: TGTGCCAGCAGCTTAGATACCGCACCCGGTTGGGGAGAGACCCAGTACTTC. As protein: CASSLDTAPGWGETQYF.